This passage covers 27 T cell receptor beta chains from one sample sequenced in a study of blood T cells in healthy people across ages. With a J-beta primer mix and a sample-barcoded 5' primer, a second PCR ran about 6 to 11 cycles. TCRdb re-analysed the 5' RACE reads in MiXCR, keeping a single row per CDR3 protein. The profile shows 650,000 or so distinct CDR3 sequences, more than 45% of them singletons. Specimen: blood. The receptors were gathered from an elderly woman in good health.

The V and J genes are TRBV7-9 and TRBJ1-1; TRBD1 is a possible D gene (6 bases). The CDR3 runs to 17 residues. Trimming took 2 bases from V and 5 from J, leaving 21 bases between them. Germline V gene lookup returns CDR1 SEHNR and CDR2 FQNEAQ (reference sequence). CDR3 sequence reads: CASSLFERTAGFTEAFF. Written as DNA, the CDR3 is TGTGCCAGCAGCTTATTCGAACGGACAGCGGGCTTTACTGAAGCTTTCTTT. The variable domain in full, with the rest retrieved from reference TRBV7-9 and TRBJ1-1, is DTGVSQNPRHKITKRGQNVTFRCDPISEHNRLYWYRQTLGQGPEFLTYFQNEAQLEKSRLLSDRFSAERPKGSFSTLEIQRTEQGDSAMYLCASSLFERTAGFTEAFFGQGTRLTVV.

This clonotype was seen many times. V is TRBV7-2 and J is TRBJ1-1; D is perhaps TRBD1 (5 bases). The CDR3 is 13 residues long. V lost 5 bases to trimming and J lost 4 bases, with 11 bases between them. Germline V gene data show CDR1 as SGHTA and CDR2 as FQGNSA. The CDR3 DNA reads as TGTGCCAGCAGCCGGCAGAGGGGCACTGAAGCTTTCTTT. Protein product: CASSRQRGTEAFF.

The genes are TRBV6-2 or TRBV6-3 and TRBJ2-1; tentatively, D is TRBD2 (7 bases). Deletions cut 0 bases from V and 2 bases from J, with 11 bases between. CDR1 and CDR2 (germline): MNHEY, SVGEGT. This CDR3 comprises 16 residues. CDR3: CASSYSRGGAYNEQFF. In nucleotides, the CDR3 is TGTGCCAGCAGTTACTCGAGGGGGGGGGCCTACAATGAGCAGTTCTTC.

This sequence joins TRBV5-1 and TRBJ1-1; 10 nucleotides match TRBD1. V shed 6 bases, J shed 4 bases, and the junction held 6 bases outside the gene matches. Germline V gene lookup returns CDR1 SGHRS and CDR2 YFSETQ. The CDR3 loop spans 14 amino acids. The CDR3, as DNA: TGCGCCAGCAAGGGACAGGGGCTAGCCACTGAAGCTTTCTTT. Its protein product is CASKGQGLATEAFF. Drawing the rest from reference TRBV5-1 and TRBJ1-1, the complete variable domain is KAGVTQTPRYLIKTRGQQVTLSCSPISGHRSVSWYQQTPGQGLQFLFEYFSETQRNKGNFPGRFSGRQFSNSRSEMNVSTLELGDSALYLCASKGQGLATEAFFGQGTRLTVV.

This clonotype was detected a few times. The chain joins TRBV7-3 to TRBJ1-1; D not resolved. V was cut by 3 bases and J by 4 bases, with 9 bases left in between. This CDR3 comprises 13 residues. CDR1 and CDR2 from the germline V gene are SGHTA and FQGTGA. The CDR3 spells CASSFSLSTEAFF. As DNA, the CDR3 is TGTGCCAGCAGCTTCAGCTTGAGCACTGAAGCTTTCTTT.

Regarding this clonotype: A single base separates this from a much larger clone, so it may be a read error. The chain couples TRBV4-2 to TRBJ2-1; 11 nucleotides match TRBD2. The germline V gene encodes CDR1 LGHNA and CDR2 YNFKEQ. This CDR3 spans 19 amino acids. CDR3 sequence reads: CASSQAGTSGLISCNEQFF. CDR3 nucleotide sequence: TGTGCCAGCAGCCAGGCCGGGACTAGCGGCCTCATCTCCTGCAATGAGCAGTTCTTC.

The table lists this clonotype with many counts. This chain joins TRBV24-1 and TRBJ2-1; TRBD2 matches 14 bases. Germline V gene lookup returns CDR1 KGHDR and CDR2 SFDVKD. The CDR3 has 17 amino acids. Trimming at V came to 4 bases and at J to 7 bases, leaving 8 bases not matched to a gene. The CDR3 DNA reads as TGTGCCACCAGTGACTCCCCGGGGACTAGCGGGAGTAATGAGCAGTTCTTC. Encoded protein: CATSDSPGTSGSNEQFF.

CDR3 residues: CASSQGLARRPYF. The CDR3 DNA reads TGTGCCAGCAGCCAAGGACTAGCCCGCAGGCCGTACTTC. The chain carries TRBV3-1 and TRBJ2-5; 7 bases agree with TRBD2. Germline V CDR1 and CDR2: LGHDT, YNNKEL (reference sequence). J was trimmed by 13 bases and V by 1 base; bases with no gene match: 9. The CDR3 contains 13 residues.

The J gene is TRBJ2-4, the V gene TRBV5-1, with D unresolved. Trimming removed 5 bases at V and 0 bases at J, with 18 bases between. The CDR3 contains 17 residues. Germline CDR1 SGHRS, CDR2 YFSETQ. The CDR3 protein is CASRDESTALAKNIQYF. CDR3 sequence (DNA): TGCGCCAGCAGGGACGAGAGTACTGCCTTAGCCAAAAACATTCAGTACTTC. Filled out from reference TRBV5-1 and TRBJ2-4, the complete variable domain reads KAGVTQTPRYLIKTRGQQVTLSCSPISGHRSVSWYQQTPGQGLQFLFEYFSETQRNKGNFPGRFSGRQFSNSRSEMNVSTLELGDSALYLCASRDESTALAKNIQYFGAGTRLSVL.

The chain uses TRBV5-1 and TRBJ2-2; no clear D. CDR3 length: 14 amino acids. Trimming removed 0 bases at V and 4 bases at J, with 7 bases between. Germline loops: CDR1 SGHRS, CDR2 YFSETQ. The CDR3: CASSLDQVTGELFF. In DNA form, the CDR3 reads TGCGCCAGCAGCTTGGATCAGGTCACCGGGGAGCTGTTTTTT.

The genes are TRBV5-1 and TRBJ1-1; D is perhaps TRBD1 (5 bases). Germline-derived CDR1 and CDR2 are SGHRS and YFSETQ. Trimming pared 0 bases from V and 8 bases from J, leaving 14 bases between. CDR3 length equals 14 residues. The DNA of the CDR3 is TGCGCCAGCAGCTTGGATGTAGGGACCACGGAAGCTTTCTTT. It encodes CASSLDVGTTEAFF.

Ten or more counts support this clonotype. The chain is built from TRBV7-2 and TRBJ2-7; no definite D call. The CDR3 sequence is 14 residues long. The V end was cut by 5 bases, the J end by 0 bases, with 11 bases between. Germline-derived CDR1 and CDR2 are SGHTA and FQGNSA. The chain's CDR3 is CASSQDPPSYEQYF. DNA for the CDR3: TGTGCCAGCAGCCAGGACCCTCCCTCCTACGAGCAGTACTTC.

The chain uses TRBV10-3 and TRBJ2-2, with 8 bases matching TRBD2. The CDR3 loop spans 17 amino acids. Germline V gene data show CDR1 as ENHRY and CDR2 as SYGVKD. V gave up 9 bases and J gave up 6 bases; unmatched junction bases: 18. The CDR3 sequence is CAIGRESGGARAGELFF. The CDR3 DNA sequence: TGTGCCATAGGCCGAGAGAGCGGGGGAGCCAGGGCCGGGGAGCTGTTTTTT.

This clonotype was seen only a few times. This chain links TRBV28 with TRBJ2-3, with D possibly being TRBD1 (6 bases). The CDR3 is 21 residues long. The ends were cut back, 3 bases at V and 0 bases at J, with 28 bases in the middle. CDR1 is MDHEN and CDR2 is SYDVKM in the germline V gene. The CDR3 sequence: CASSFTNPPGAGSWSTDTQYF. CDR3 nucleotides: TGTGCCAGCAGTTTTACAAACCCACCAGGGGCCGGCTCCTGGAGCACAGATACGCAGTATTTT.

Points on this clonotype: At one boundary the junction diverges from the germline segment, which might be a read error. The chain combines TRBV7-9 with TRBJ2-1; 9 bases agree with TRBD2. The germline gives CDR1 SEHNR, CDR2 FQNEAQ (reference sequence). The CDR3 has 14 residues. CDR3 loop: CAGSGGSSYNEQFF. The CDR3 DNA follows: TGTGCCGGCAGCGGGGGGAGCTCCTACAATGAGCAGTTCTTC. The full variable domain, in which reference TRBV7-9 and TRBJ2-1 provide the parts outside the CDR3, is DTGVSQNPRHKITKRGQNVTFRCDPISEHNRLYWYRQTLGQGPEFLTYFQNEAQLEKSRLLSDRFSAERPKGSFSTLEIQRTEQGDSAMYLCAGSGGSSYNEQFFGPGTRLTVL.

This clonotype was seen repeatedly, ten times or more. CDR3 coding DNA: TGCAGCGTAGAGGGATGGGGACTAGCGGGGCTATTACAAGAGACCCAGTACTTC. This gives the protein CSVEGWGLAGLLQETQYF. The genes are TRBV29-1 and TRBJ2-5; 13 bases map to TRBD2. Trimming at V came to 6 bases and at J to 2 bases, leaving 15 bases not matched to a gene. Germline CDR1 SQVTM, CDR2 ANQGSEA. This CDR3 is 18 amino acids long.

Turning to this clonotype: At one of its ends the junction is not consistent with the germline gene, which may arise from a read error. The V and J genes are TRBV7-2 and TRBJ2-3; D not resolved. Germline values: CDR1 SGHTA, CDR2 FQGNSA. This CDR3 contains 14 residues. CDR3 residues: CDSSPKTHFNTQYF. CDR3 nucleotides: TGTGACAGCAGCCCAAAGACTCACTTTAATACGCAGTATTTT.

The rearrangement joins TRBV28 to TRBJ1-5; possible D gene TRBD1, 6 bases. The V and J ends lost 5 bases and 1 base respectively, with 18 bases between them. The CDR3 runs 17 residues. Germline CDR1 MDHEN, CDR2 SYDVKM. In DNA form, the CDR3 reads TGTGCCAGCAGTCCCATCGATGCTGGGGGCAGCAATCAGCCCCAGCATTTT. Protein product: CASSPIDAGGSNQPQHF.

This clonotype was seen repeatedly, ten times or more. The chain joins TRBV12-3 or TRBV12-4 to TRBJ1-2; unclear D gene. The CDR3 spans 12 residues. V gave up 8 bases and J gave up 5 bases, with 12 bases separating them. This chain's CDR3 is CASGRLLYGYTF. The DNA for the CDR3 is TGTGCCAGCGGTCGTTTATTGTATGGCTACACCTTC.

The chain has TRBV12-3 or TRBV12-4 and TRBJ2-7, with D unclear. Trimming stripped 1 base from V and 4 bases from J, with 8 bases between. The CDR3 length is 13 residues. The CDR3 region is CASSLVVGYEQYF. The CDR3 region has the DNA TGTGCCAGCAGTTTAGTGGTGGGGTACGAGCAGTACTTC.

A word on this clonotype: A much bigger clone sits one base away, suggesting this may be a read error. The chain links TRBV28 to TRBJ2-3; 7 nucleotides line up with TRBD2. Germline CDR1 is MDHEN and CDR2 is SYDVKM. The V segment lost 5 bases and the J segment 4 bases; nucleotides outside the gene matches: 15. The CDR3 contains 17 residues. The CDR3 DNA is TGTGCCAGCAGTACTTGGAGACTCGCTACTAGCGCAGATACGCAGTATTTT. As protein: CASSTWRLATSADTQYF.

The rearrangement uses TRBV2 and TRBJ2-5, with a possible D match to TRBD2 (6 bases). Trimming left V 7 bases short and J 11 bases short, with 26 bases between. From germline, CDR1 is SNHLY and CDR2 FYNNEI. This CDR3 has 15 amino acids. The CDR3 protein is CASILGGSGYNEQYF. The CDR3 region has the DNA TGTGCCAGCATCTTGGGCGGTAGCGGTTACAATGAGCAGTACTTC.

This clonotype was seen a handful of times. This chain uses TRBV29-1 with TRBJ2-7; the D is unclear. Germline CDR1 reads SQVTM; CDR2 reads ANQGSEA. V was trimmed by 6 bases and J by 2 bases, leaving 11 bases between them. This CDR3 contains 12 residues. The DNA for the CDR3 is TGCAGCGTCGTCAATACGGCCTACGAGCAGTACTTC. It is translated as CSVVNTAYEQYF.

The J gene is TRBJ1-2, the V gene TRBV20-1, with no clear D. V lost 3 bases and J lost 7, with 15 bases in between. The CDR3 totals 13 residues. Germline V gives CDR1 DFQATT, CDR2 SNEGSKA (reference sequence). In nucleotides, the CDR3 is TGCAGTGCTAGGAGTCAGACCTGGGGTGGCTACACCTTC. It translates to CSARSQTWGGYTF.

There are many counts of this clonotype. This rearrangement joins TRBV6-5 to TRBJ1-1; the D is unclear. Germline CDR1 reads MNHEY; CDR2 reads SVGAGI. Trimming left V 0 bases short and J 1 base short, with 3 bases between. The CDR3 spans 13 residues. CDR3 sequence: CASSYSENTEAFF. The DNA of the CDR3 is TGTGCCAGCAGTTACTCAGAGAACACTGAAGCTTTCTTT.

The gene calls are TRBV3-1 and TRBJ2-1; D is ambiguous. The CDR3 contains 14 residues. V lost 1 base and J lost 9, with 13 bases in between. The germline V gene has CDR1 LGHDT and CDR2 YNNKEL (reference sequence). The CDR3 DNA reads TGTGCCAGCAGCCAAGTTCAACTCATCGGTGAGCAGTTCTTC. Protein: CASSQVQLIGEQFF.

This chain connects TRBV7-2 to TRBJ2-7; D not resolved. The J call may be in error: the DNA end matches TRBJ2-5 better. The CDR3 runs to 14 residues. CDR1 is SGHTA and CDR2 is FQGNSA in the germline V gene. The CDR3 protein is CASSSRTLGGTQYF. Written as DNA, the CDR3 is TGTGCCAGCAGCTCCCGTACCTTAGGTGGGACCCAGTACTTC.